Each of the 17 T cell receptor beta chains below was sequenced from the same sample in a study of T cell responses to AZD1222 COVID-19 vaccine. The repertoire was sequenced with immunoSEQ multiplex PCR; TCRdb's copy has only in-frame clones and lacks some. The sample lists some 200,000 clones, approximately 90% seen once, with over 1.5% in the top ten. The material was peripheral blood, obtained 28 days after the second AZD1222 dose. These receptors were taken from an adult who received the AZD1222 COVID-19 vaccine.

The chain carries TRBV19 and TRBJ1-1; D is unresolved. The CDR3 length is 14 residues. Looked up from germline, CDR1 is LNHDA and CDR2 is SQIVND (reference sequence). The V end was cut by 0 bases, the J end by 6 bases, with 11 bases between. CDR3 residues: CASSIETVGAEAFF. CDR3 DNA: TGTGCCAGTAGTATAGAGACCGTCGGCGCTGAAGCTTTCTTT.

V and J are TRBV30 and TRBJ2-7; D is unresolved. V dropped 2 bases and J dropped 3 bases, with 5 bases sitting between them. The CDR3 has 11 residues. The germline V gene encodes CDR1 GTSNPN and CDR2 SVGIG (reference sequence). CDR3 amino acids: CAWSRVYEQYF. DNA for the CDR3: TGTGCCTGGAGTCGAGTCTACGAGCAGTACTTC.

This sequence joins TRBV27 and TRBJ1-5, with 7 bases lining up with TRBD1. The germline gives CDR1 MNHEY, CDR2 SMNVEV (reference sequence). The CDR3 length is 16 residues. V lost 6 bases to trimming and J lost 5 bases; unmatched junction nucleotides: 13. For the CDR3, the DNA is TGTGCCAGCAGACAAAATACAGGGGCAACATATCAGCCCCAGCATTTT. As protein: CASRQNTGATYQPQHF.

The chain has TRBV19 and TRBJ2-3; possible D gene TRBD1, 6 bases. Germline CDR1 reads LNHDA; CDR2 reads SQIVND (reference sequence). V gave up 0 bases and J gave up 3 bases, with 10 bases separating them. The CDR3 spans 15 residues. The CDR3: CASSIEGQRTDTQYF. The DNA for the CDR3 is TGTGCCAGTAGTATAGAAGGACAGCGGACAGATACGCAGTATTTT.

This clone has only one observation. This chain links TRBV5-1 with TRBJ2-7, with 9 bases fitting TRBD1. From germline, CDR1 is SGHRS and CDR2 YFSETQ. The CDR3 length is 14 residues. The trim removed 4 bases at V and 4 bases at J, leaving 6 bases unmatched. CDR3 residues: CASSPGTGRYEQYF. The CDR3 bases are TGCGCCAGCAGCCCCGGGACAGGGAGATACGAGCAGTACTTC.

The V call is TRBV7-8, the J call TRBJ1-5; D might be TRBD1 (6 bases). The CDR3 has 16 amino acids. Trimming took 5 bases from V and 3 from J, leaving 17 bases between them. Germline V lookup: CDR1 SGHVS, CDR2 FQNEAQ. The CDR3 sequence is CASSRGQQAPNQPQHF. In DNA, the CDR3 is TGTGCCAGCAGCCGAGGACAGCAGGCCCCCAATCAGCCCCAGCATTTT.

This chain uses TRBV9 with TRBJ1-2; no clear D gene. Germline V gene sequence: CDR1 SGDLS, CDR2 YYNGEE. The CDR3 sequence is 13 residues long. V lost 5 bases and J lost 8, with 16 bases in between. The CDR3 region has the DNA TGTGCCAGCAGTCCGCAGAGGGAGGCGGGCTACACCTTC. Its protein is CASSPQREAGYTF.

V is TRBV7-8 and J is TRBJ2-1, with TRBD2 matching over 13 bases. In germline, CDR1 is SGHVS, CDR2 FQNEAQ. Germline trimming cut 4 bases from V and 0 bases from J; bases unmatched to any gene: 6. The CDR3 runs 18 residues. The CDR3 DNA reads as TGTGCCAGCAGCTCAGGACGACTAGCGGGAGGCTCCTACAATGAGCAGTTCTTC. Its protein product is CASSSGRLAGGSYNEQFF.

The chain couples TRBV27 to TRBJ2-7, with no clear D. The V end lost 3 bases, the J end lost 2 bases, and 8 bases lay between the germline ends. The length of the CDR3 is 13 residues. In germline, CDR1 is MNHEY, CDR2 SMNVEV (reference sequence). The DNA of the CDR3 is TGTGCCAGCAGTTTGGGCACTACCTACGAGCAGTACTTC. This codes for CASSLGTTYEQYF.

The V call is TRBV7-9, the J call TRBJ2-1; no reliable D call. The CDR3 runs 13 residues. The germline V and J ends were trimmed by 4 bases and 6 bases, with 10 bases remaining between them. Germline values: CDR1 SEHNR, CDR2 FQNEAQ (reference sequence). DNA of the CDR3: TGTGCCAGCAGCTCTGGCAGACCCAATGAGCAGTTCTTC. It yields the protein CASSSGRPNEQFF.

The chain is built from TRBV3-1 (or the pseudogene TRBV3-2) and TRBJ2-6; 15 bases fit TRBD2. Trimming took 4 bases from V and 2 from J; bases not matched to a gene: 15. CDR1 and CDR2 from the germline V gene are LGHDT and YNNKEL (reference sequence). This CDR3 has 22 amino acids. The CDR3, as DNA: TGTGCCAGCAGCCCCAACGGGGGAGGACTAGCGGGAGGGCCCACTGGGGCCAACGTCCTGACTTTC. Its translation is CASSPNGGGLAGGPTGANVLTF.

V gene TRBV5-1 combines with J gene TRBJ2-5; perhaps TRBD1 as D (5 bases). Germline CDR1 reads SGHRS; CDR2 reads YFSETQ. Between the trimmed V and J ends, which lost 0 bases and 4 bases, there was a span of 10 bases. This CDR3 is 14 amino acids long. Written as DNA, the CDR3 is TGCGCCAGCAGCTTGGGCAGGGAAGGAGAGACCCAGTACTTC. It yields the protein CASSLGREGETQYF.

The rearrangement links TRBV7-8 to TRBJ1-5, with no clear D. Germline V gene data show CDR1 as SGHVS and CDR2 as FQNEAQ. With 1 base removed from V and 0 bases from J, the gap between germline ends came to 10 bases. The CDR3 totals 16 residues. The chain's CDR3 is CASSLVYGISNQPQHF. In DNA, the CDR3 is TGTGCCAGCAGCTTAGTCTACGGGATTAGCAATCAGCCCCAGCATTTT.

This chain connects TRBV27 to TRBJ1-5; TRBD1 agrees at 8 bases. V was clipped by 6 bases and J by 1 base; unmatched bases: 8. Germline-derived CDR1 and CDR2 are MNHEY and SMNVEV (reference sequence). This CDR3 region has 16 residues. DNA of the CDR3: TGTGCCAGCAGCAGACGTACAGGGGGAAGCAATCAGCCCCAGCATTTT. Translated, it gives CASSRRTGGSNQPQHF.

The chain employs TRBV7-8 and TRBJ1-5; D unclear. Trimming cost V 5 bases and J 7 bases, with 9 bases left between them. The CDR3 loop spans 12 amino acids. Germline CDR1 is SGHVS and CDR2 is FQNEAQ. As DNA, the CDR3 is TGTGCCAGCAGCCGAGATAACCAGCCCCAGCATTTT. This gives the protein CASSRDNQPQHF.

The rearrangement joins TRBV29-1 to TRBJ1-1, with D possibly matching TRBD1 (5 bases). Germline V gives CDR1 SQVTM, CDR2 ANQGSEA. This CDR3 has 11 residues. V lost 6 bases and J lost 5, with 10 bases in between. The CDR3 spells CSVGGVTEAFF. The CDR3 DNA follows: TGCAGCGTGGGGGGGGTTACTGAAGCTTTCTTT.

The table lists this clone with a count of one. V gene TRBV30 combines with J gene TRBJ2-5, with TRBD2 as a possible D gene (6 bases). The CDR3 is made up of 12 amino acids. Deletions cut 2 bases from V and 5 bases from J, with 9 bases between. Germline assignment: CDR1 GTSNPN and CDR2 SVGIG (reference sequence). The CDR3 region has the DNA TGTGCCTGGAGTCGTGGAGGGGAGACCCAGTACTTC. Its protein product is CAWSRGGETQYF.